The 8 T cell receptor beta chains below all came from one sample that was sequenced in a study of blood T cells in healthy people across ages. The second PCR ran 7 to 11 cycles with a sample-barcoded 5' primer and J-beta primers. MiXCR was run by TCRdb on the 5' RACE reads, yielding one entry per CDR3 protein. In the table there are about 1.4 million distinct CDR3 sequences, 59% of which are singletons. Input material: blood. These receptors were collected from a man younger than 35 in good health.

The rearrangement links TRBV20-1 to TRBJ2-5; D is ambiguous. The V gene lost 5 bases and the J gene lost 3 bases, with 10 bases spanning the gap. Germline V lookup: CDR1 DFQATT, CDR2 SNEGSKA (reference sequence). This CDR3 is 12 amino acids long. The CDR3 region is CSAGVWEETQYF. CDR3 DNA sequence: TGCAGTGCTGGGGTTTGGGAAGAGACCCAGTACTTC.

The CDR3 protein is CASSTGVSGKTQYF. The CDR3 DNA reads TGCGCCAGCAGCACAGGAGTATCTGGGAAGACCCAGTACTTC. The chain links TRBV4-3 to TRBJ2-5; the D gene is possibly TRBD1 (5 bases). The CDR3 loop spans 14 amino acids. Germline V lookup: CDR1 LGHNA, CDR2 YSLEER. V shed 5 bases and J shed 6 bases, with 16 bases lying between them.

The chain has TRBV7-2 and TRBJ2-5, with 12 bases lining up with TRBD2. Germline CDR1 is SGHTA and CDR2 is FQGNSA. The CDR3 contains 17 residues. The V gene end was trimmed by 4 bases and the J gene end by 5 bases; junction bases not matched to a gene: 11. The DNA for the CDR3 is TGTGCCAGCAGCTCCCAAGCACTAGCGGGGGGCGGTGAGACCCAGTACTTC. It specifies CASSSQALAGGGETQYF.

A few counts support this clonotype. The gene calls are TRBV29-1 and TRBJ1-1; tentative D call: TRBD1 (5 bases). Germline CDR1 SQVTM, CDR2 ANQGSEA. CDR3 length: 12 residues. V dropped 6 bases and J dropped 3 bases, with 11 bases sitting between them. CDR3: CSVLGVYTEAFF. For the CDR3, the DNA is TGCAGCGTCCTAGGGGTGTACACTGAAGCTTTCTTT.

The J gene is TRBJ1-4, the V gene TRBV5-5; D is undetermined. Per germline, CDR1 SGHKS and CDR2 YYEKEE (reference sequence). The V end lost 0 bases, the J end lost 9 bases, and 3 bases lay between the germline ends. This CDR3 has 11 amino acids. CDR3 amino acids: CASSLEKKLFF. CDR3 DNA sequence: TGTGCCAGCAGCTTGGAGAAAAAACTGTTTTTT.

This clonotype was seen more than once but under ten times. This chain connects TRBV21-1 to TRBJ1-1; the table gives TRBD1 as D, unverified against the DNA. TRBV21-1 is tagged as a pseudogene. The CDR3 has 17 amino acids. This chain's CDR3 is CASSNGEDKGQRTEAFF. The CDR3, as DNA: TGTGCCAGCAGCAACGGGGAGGACAAAGGACAGAGGACTGAAGCTTTCTTT.

V and J are TRBV4-3 and TRBJ2-3; D is perhaps TRBD1 (5 bases). V lost 1 base, J lost 5 bases, and 16 bases lay in between. Germline CDR1 is LGHNA and CDR2 is YSLEER. The CDR3 covers 16 residues. In nucleotides, the CDR3 is TGCGCCAGCAGCCAAGGACTCAGGGTTTGGCGAGATACGCAGTATTTT. Protein: CASSQGLRVWRDTQYF.

The chain employs TRBV20-1 and TRBJ2-3; 9 nucleotides align to TRBD2. This CDR3 region has 15 residues. J lost 5 bases, V lost 3 bases, and 9 bases had no gene match. CDR1 DFQATT and CDR2 SNEGSKA come from the germline V gene (reference sequence). This chain's CDR3 is CSASPRGGRVDTQYF. The CDR3 bases are TGCAGTGCTAGTCCGCGGGGGGGCCGGGTAGATACGCAGTATTTT.